Each of the 5 T cell receptor beta chains below was sequenced from the same sample in a study of cytomegalovirus exposure and HLA in healthy donors. The PCR employed 60 Vbeta primers together with 13 Jbeta primers. TCRdb's copy holds only in-frame clones and misses some; the assay was immunoSEQ multiplex PCR. The table records 150,000 to 200,000 clones, roughly four fifths of them present only once. Sequences were obtained from PBMCs. These receptors all stem from a man aged 25-45 years in good health and CMV-seronegative.

J is TRBJ1-2 and V is TRBV4-1, with a possible D match to TRBD1 (5 bases). V lost 2 bases to trimming and J lost 8 bases, with 9 bases between them. The length of the CDR3 is 12 residues. Germline loops: CDR1 MGHRA, CDR2 YSYEKL. The CDR3 DNA follows: TGCGCCAGCAGCCAAAGGGGCCTCGGCTACACCTTC. Protein: CASSQRGLGYTF.

In this sample, this clone turned up once. This sequence joins TRBV28 and TRBJ1-2, with D unclear. Trimming stripped 7 bases from V and 2 bases from J, with 11 bases between. Germline CDR1 MDHEN, CDR2 SYDVKM. This CDR3 has 13 amino acids. Here the CDR3 DNA reads TGTGCCAGCAAATCCCCCCCGAACTATGGCTACACCTTC. Protein product: CASKSPPNYGYTF.

The chain uses TRBV7-6 and TRBJ2-3; the match to TRBD2 covers 9 bases. V lost 6 bases to trimming and J lost 2 bases; unmatched junction nucleotides: 12. The CDR3 is made up of 17 amino acids. Germline values: CDR1 SGHVS, CDR2 FNYEAQ. CDR3 protein: CASRDRSGGRVTDTQYF. CDR3 nucleotides: TGTGCCAGCAGGGACAGATCTGGCGGGAGGGTCACAGATACGCAGTATTTT.

On this clone: The junction does not match germline at one end; this may be a read error. This sequence joins TRBV7-9 and TRBJ2-5; D is unresolved. From germline, CDR1 is SEHNR and CDR2 FQNEAQ (reference sequence). The CDR3 has 12 amino acids. In nucleotides, the CDR3 is TGTTCCAGCAGCTCCTTAAAAGAGACCCAGTACTTC. Translating it yields CSSSSLKETQYF. Full variable domain (remainder filled in from reference TRBV7-9 and TRBJ2-5): DTGVSQNPRHKITKRGQNVTFRCDPISEHNRLYWYRQTLGQGPEFLTYFQNEAQLEKSRLLSDRFSAERPKGSFSTLEIQRTEQGDSAMYLCSSSSLKETQYFGPGTRLLVL.

In this sample, this clone turned up a few times. The chain joins TRBV14 to TRBJ2-1; D is possibly TRBD1 (5 bases). Deletions cut 3 bases from V and 5 bases from J, with 14 bases between. The CDR3 spans 15 residues. The germline V gene has CDR1 SGHDN and CDR2 FVKESK. Written as DNA, the CDR3 is TGTGCCAGCAGCCAGACAGAAAACCGTGACAATGAGCAGTTCTTC. Amino acids: CASSQTENRDNEQFF.